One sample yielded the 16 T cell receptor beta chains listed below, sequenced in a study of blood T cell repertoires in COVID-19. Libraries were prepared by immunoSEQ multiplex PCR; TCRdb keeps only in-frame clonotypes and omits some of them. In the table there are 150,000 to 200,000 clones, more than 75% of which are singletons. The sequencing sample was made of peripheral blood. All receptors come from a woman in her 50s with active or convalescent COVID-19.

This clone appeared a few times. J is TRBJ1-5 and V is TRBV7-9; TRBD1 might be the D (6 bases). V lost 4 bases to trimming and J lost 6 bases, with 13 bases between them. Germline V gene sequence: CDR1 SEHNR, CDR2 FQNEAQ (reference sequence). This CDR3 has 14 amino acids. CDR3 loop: CASSSEPGAQPQHF. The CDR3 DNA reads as TGTGCCAGCAGCTCGGAACCAGGGGCTCAGCCCCAGCATTTT.

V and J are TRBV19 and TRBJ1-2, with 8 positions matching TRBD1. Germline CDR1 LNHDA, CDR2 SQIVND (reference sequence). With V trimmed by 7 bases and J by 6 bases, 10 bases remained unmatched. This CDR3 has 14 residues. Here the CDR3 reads CASNHPGGADGYTF. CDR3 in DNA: TGTGCCAGTAATCATCCAGGGGGCGCCGATGGCTACACCTTC.

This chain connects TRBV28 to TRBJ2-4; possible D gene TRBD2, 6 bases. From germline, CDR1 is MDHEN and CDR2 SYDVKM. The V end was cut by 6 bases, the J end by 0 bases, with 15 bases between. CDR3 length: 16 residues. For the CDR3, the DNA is TGTGCCAGCAGGATGCAGGGACTTTTAGCCAAAAACATTCAGTACTTC. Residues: CASRMQGLLAKNIQYF.

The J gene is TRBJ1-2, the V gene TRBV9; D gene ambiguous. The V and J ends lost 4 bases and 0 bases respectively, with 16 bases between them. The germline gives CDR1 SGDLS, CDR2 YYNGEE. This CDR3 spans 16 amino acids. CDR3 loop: CASSPGDGDTNYGYTF. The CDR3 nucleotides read TGTGCCAGCAGCCCCGGTGACGGGGATACTAACTATGGCTACACCTTC.

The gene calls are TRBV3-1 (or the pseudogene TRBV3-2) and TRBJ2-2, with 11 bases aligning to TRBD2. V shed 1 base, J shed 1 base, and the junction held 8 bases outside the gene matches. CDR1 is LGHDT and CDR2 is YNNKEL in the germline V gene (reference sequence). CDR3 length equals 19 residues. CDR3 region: CASSQGPLAGGRNTGELFF. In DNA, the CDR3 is TGTGCCAGCAGCCAAGGTCCCCTAGCGGGGGGACGGAACACCGGGGAGCTGTTTTTT.

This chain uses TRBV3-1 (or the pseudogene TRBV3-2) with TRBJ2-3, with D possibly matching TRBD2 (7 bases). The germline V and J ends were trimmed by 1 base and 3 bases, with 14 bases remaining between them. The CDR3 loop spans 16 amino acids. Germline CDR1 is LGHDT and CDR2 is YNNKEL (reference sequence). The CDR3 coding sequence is TGTGCCAGCAGCCAAGGAGGGAGGGGGGGTACAGATACGCAGTATTTT. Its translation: CASSQGGRGGTDTQYF.

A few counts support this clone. CDR3 in DNA: TGTGCCAGCTCATCCGGGACAGACCGTCCCTACACCTTC. Protein: CASSSGTDRPYTF. This chain connects TRBV18 to TRBJ1-2; 7 bases align to TRBD1. V gave up 5 bases and J gave up 10 bases; unmatched junction bases: 10. Germline V CDR1 and CDR2: KGHSH, LQKENI. This CDR3 is built from 13 residues.

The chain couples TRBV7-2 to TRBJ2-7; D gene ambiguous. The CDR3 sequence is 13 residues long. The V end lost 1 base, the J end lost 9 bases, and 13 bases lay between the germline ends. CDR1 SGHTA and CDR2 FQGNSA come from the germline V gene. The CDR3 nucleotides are TGTGCCAGCAGCTTAGTTGCTCCCCAGGTGCAGTACTTC. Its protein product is CASSLVAPQVQYF. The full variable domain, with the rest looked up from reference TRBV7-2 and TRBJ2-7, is GAGVSQSPSNKVTEKGKDVELRCDPISGHTALYWYRQSLGQGLEFLIYFQGNSAPDKSGLPSDRFSAERTGGSVSTLTIQRTQQEDSAVYLCASSLVAPQVQYFGPGTRLTVT.

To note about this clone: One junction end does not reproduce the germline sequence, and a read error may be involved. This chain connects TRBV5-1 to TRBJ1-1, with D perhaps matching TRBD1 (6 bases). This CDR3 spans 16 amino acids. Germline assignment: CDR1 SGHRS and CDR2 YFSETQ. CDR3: CASRLATGTLNTEAFF. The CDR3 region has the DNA TGCGCCAGCAGGTTGGCAACCGGGACACTGAACACTGAAGCTTTCTTT.

CDR3 sequence: CASSSTTGGGEKLFF. CDR3 nucleotide sequence: TGTGCCAGCAGCTCCACGACAGGGGGGGGTGAAAAACTGTTTTTT. The chain carries TRBV7-9 and TRBJ1-4, with 9 positions matching TRBD1. Germline V CDR1 and CDR2: SEHNR, FQNEAQ (reference sequence). The CDR3 has 15 residues. The trim removed 4 bases at V and 7 bases at J, leaving 7 bases unmatched.

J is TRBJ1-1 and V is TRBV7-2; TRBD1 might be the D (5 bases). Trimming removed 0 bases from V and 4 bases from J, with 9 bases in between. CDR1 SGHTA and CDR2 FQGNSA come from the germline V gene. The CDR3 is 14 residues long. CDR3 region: CASSLARASTEAFF. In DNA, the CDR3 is TGTGCCAGCAGCTTAGCCAGGGCGAGCACTGAAGCTTTCTTT. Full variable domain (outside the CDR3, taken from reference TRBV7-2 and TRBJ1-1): GAGVSQSPSNKVTEKGKDVELRCDPISGHTALYWYRQSLGQGLEFLIYFQGNSAPDKSGLPSDRFSAERTGGSVSTLTIQRTQQEDSAVYLCASSLARASTEAFFGQGTRLTVV.

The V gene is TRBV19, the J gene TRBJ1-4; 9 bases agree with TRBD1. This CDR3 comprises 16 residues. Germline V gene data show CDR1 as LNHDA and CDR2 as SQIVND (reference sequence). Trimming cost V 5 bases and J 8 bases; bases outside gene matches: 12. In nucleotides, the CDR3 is TGTGCCAGTAGTCTCGCCGCCGGGACAGGGAGCGAAAAACTGTTTTTT. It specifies CASSLAAGTGSEKLFF.

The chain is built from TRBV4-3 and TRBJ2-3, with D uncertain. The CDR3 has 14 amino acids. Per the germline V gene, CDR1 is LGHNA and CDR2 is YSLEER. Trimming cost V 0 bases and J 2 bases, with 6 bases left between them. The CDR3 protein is CASSQDPNTDTQYF. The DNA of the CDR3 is TGCGCCAGCAGCCAAGATCCCAACACAGATACGCAGTATTTT.

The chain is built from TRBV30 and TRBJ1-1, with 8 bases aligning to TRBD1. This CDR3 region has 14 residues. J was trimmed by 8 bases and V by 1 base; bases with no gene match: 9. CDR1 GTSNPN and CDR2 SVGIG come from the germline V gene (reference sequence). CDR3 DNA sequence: TGTGCCTGGAGTGAAACAGGGGGGTTTCAGGAAGCTTTCTTT. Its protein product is CAWSETGGFQEAFF.

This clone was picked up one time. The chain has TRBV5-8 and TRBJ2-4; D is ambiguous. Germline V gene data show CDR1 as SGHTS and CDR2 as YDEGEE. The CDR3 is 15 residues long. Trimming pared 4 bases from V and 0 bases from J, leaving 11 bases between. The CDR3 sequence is CASSLTVLAKNIQYF. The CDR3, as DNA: TGTGCCAGCAGCCTAACCGTCCTAGCCAAAAACATTCAGTACTTC.

The CDR3 sequence is CASSYSKQGRGYGYTF. The CDR3 DNA follows: TGTGCCAGCAGTTACTCGAAACAGGGCAGGGGCTATGGCTACACCTTC. The chain couples TRBV6-6 to TRBJ1-2; weak D call: TRBD1 (6 bases). CDR3 length equals 16 residues. V lost 0 bases to trimming and J lost 4 bases, with 15 bases between them. The germline V gene encodes CDR1 MNHNY and CDR2 SVGAGI (reference sequence).